The next 27 T cell receptor beta chains were all read from a single sample in a study of control samples from healthy donors and cancer patients. Generated by immunoSEQ multiplex PCR, the TCRdb table keeps only in-frame clones and is missing some. The sample shows 190,000 or so clones, over 85% of them seen only once. The sequenced sample consisted of blood. Source of these receptors: a man aged 18-30 years in good health.

The chain has TRBV7-3 and TRBJ2-3, with no clear D. CDR3 length: 13 amino acids. Germline CDR1 SGHTA, CDR2 FQGTGA. V gave up 2 bases and J gave up 3 bases, with 6 bases separating them. The CDR3 nucleotides read TGTGCCAGCAGCTTAGGTCCTACAGATACGCAGTATTTT. It is translated as CASSLGPTDTQYF.

The gene calls are TRBV5-5 and TRBJ1-2; D unclear. Trimming took 2 bases from V and 0 from J, leaving 11 bases between them. The CDR3 spans 15 residues. Germline loops: CDR1 SGHKS, CDR2 YYEKEE (reference sequence). CDR3 sequence (DNA): TGTGCCAGCAGCTTTGGTTTCAGCACTAACTATGGCTACACCTTC. As protein: CASSFGFSTNYGYTF.

This chain links TRBV28 with TRBJ1-2; no clear D gene. Germline CDR1 MDHEN, CDR2 SYDVKM. V lost 5 bases, J lost 1 base, and 8 bases lay in between. CDR3 size: 13 residues. CDR3 amino acids: CASSRQLNYGYTF. DNA of the CDR3: TGTGCCAGCAGTCGCCAGCTTAACTATGGCTACACCTTC.

The chain recombines TRBV6-5 with TRBJ2-7; the match to TRBD1 covers 8 bases. Germline CDR1 and CDR2: MNHEY and SVGAGI. There are 15 residues in the CDR3. V lost 6 bases to trimming and J lost 1 base; unmatched junction nucleotides: 8. The CDR3 DNA is TGTGCCAGCAGAAAGGACAGGGACCTATCCTACGAGCAGTACTTC. Translating gives CASRKDRDLSYEQYF.

The J gene is TRBJ1-1, the V gene TRBV6-1; maybe TRBD1 (5 bases). Looked up from germline, CDR1 is MNHNS and CDR2 is SASEGT. This CDR3 has 17 amino acids. The V end lost 2 bases, the J end lost 1 base, and 17 bases lay between the germline ends. The CDR3 DNA is TGTGCCAGCAGTGAAAGAGGGGTAGGCGGGCCGAACACTGAAGCTTTCTTT. This translates into CASSERGVGGPNTEAFF.

The CDR3 is CASSREAGNQPQHF. The CDR3 nucleotides read TGTGCCAGCAGCCGAGAGGCGGGCAATCAGCCCCAGCATTTT. The rearrangement uses TRBV14 and TRBJ1-5, with D uncertain. V was clipped by 4 bases and J by 2 bases, with 9 bases between them. There are 14 residues in the CDR3. The V gene's germline CDR1 is SGHDN and CDR2 FVKESK.

V usage is TRBV10-2 and J usage is TRBJ1-5; TRBD1 aligns across 10 bases. Germline V gives CDR1 WSHSY, CDR2 SAAADI. This CDR3 comprises 16 residues. J gave up 4 bases and V 7 bases, and 10 bases lay outside the gene matches. Here the CDR3 reads CASTRTGGVKNQPQHF. CDR3 DNA: TGCGCCAGCACCAGGACAGGGGGAGTGAAGAATCAGCCCCAGCATTTT.

This chain links TRBV23-1 with TRBJ2-3; possibly TRBD1 for D (6 bases). TRBV23-1 is known as an ORF, though its function is uncertain. This CDR3 is 17 amino acids long. Deletions cut 3 bases from V and 2 bases from J, with 18 bases between. CDR3 bases: TGCGCCAGCAGTCATACCCAAGAGGGGGACAACACAGATACGCAGTATTTT. It encodes CASSHTQEGDNTDTQYF.

The chain has TRBV24-1 and TRBJ1-5; possibly TRBD1 for D (5 bases). Germline V gene sequence: CDR1 KGHDR, CDR2 SFDVKD. The CDR3 loop spans 14 amino acids. V lost 3 bases and J 3 bases, leaving 8 bases between the germline ends. In nucleotides, the CDR3 is TGTGCCACCAGTGATCCCAGGGACAATCAGCCCCAGCATTTT. Translating gives CATSDPRDNQPQHF.

The rearrangement links TRBV6-5 to TRBJ1-5; perhaps TRBD1 as D (5 bases). In germline, CDR1 is MNHEY, CDR2 SVGAGI. This CDR3 has 14 amino acids. Trimming left V 5 bases short and J 4 bases short, with 12 bases between. CDR3 protein: CASSQDGGNQPQHF. The CDR3 region has the DNA TGTGCCAGCAGTCAGGATGGGGGAAATCAGCCCCAGCATTTT.

V and J are TRBV27 and TRBJ2-1, with 7 bases fitting TRBD1. The V segment lost 3 bases and the J segment 7 bases; nucleotides outside the gene matches: 9. The germline gives CDR1 MNHEY, CDR2 SMNVEV (reference sequence). The CDR3 contains 15 residues. The CDR3 DNA sequence: TGTGCCAGCAGTTTGTGGACAGGAGGTTCTAATGAGCAGTTCTTC. It yields the protein CASSLWTGGSNEQFF.

About this clone: The same CDR3 arises from other DNA sequences in this sample as well. The chain recombines TRBV6-5 with TRBJ1-5, with D possibly being TRBD1 (5 bases). The CDR3 totals 14 residues. The germline V gene has CDR1 MNHEY and CDR2 SVGAGI. Trimming removed 6 bases at V and 5 bases at J, with 14 bases between. The CDR3 bases are TGTGCCAGCAGGAAGGGGCAGGGTGATCAGCCCCAGCATTTT. Its translation: CASRKGQGDQPQHF.

V and J are TRBV25-1 and TRBJ1-1; 7 bases are shared with TRBD1. Germline CDR1 reads MGHDK; CDR2 reads SYGVNS. The CDR3 runs to 16 residues. Trimming cost V 3 bases and J 3 bases; bases outside gene matches: 10. The CDR3 region is CASSDPRQGADTEAFF. CDR3 bases: TGTGCCAGCAGTGACCCACGACAGGGTGCGGACACTGAAGCTTTCTTT.

The gene calls are TRBV2 and TRBJ2-5, with D possibly TRBD1 on 5 matching bases. From germline, CDR1 is SNHLY and CDR2 FYNNEI. The CDR3 contains 14 residues. V lost 8 bases, J lost 2 bases, and 15 bases lay in between. CDR3 in DNA: TGTGCCAGCCTCCGACAGAAAGCTCAAGAGACCCAGTACTTC. This codes for CASLRQKAQETQYF.

The chain has TRBV18 and TRBJ2-7, with 7 bases that match TRBD2. Per the germline V gene, CDR1 is KGHSH and CDR2 is LQKENI. The CDR3 covers 15 residues. V shed 4 bases, J shed 0 bases, and the junction held 6 bases outside the gene matches. The CDR3 nucleotides read TGTGCCAGCTCACTCGGGGGGAGAAGCTCCTACGAGCAGTACTTC. Translated, it gives CASSLGGRSSYEQYF.

The chain links TRBV5-5 to TRBJ1-6, with a tentative D call TRBD1 (6 bases). Between the trimmed V and J ends, which lost 0 bases and 11 bases, there was a span of 12 bases. The CDR3 runs 14 residues. Looked up from germline, CDR1 is SGHKS and CDR2 is YYEKEE (reference sequence). The CDR3 is CASSLGEGGAPLHF. CDR3 DNA sequence: TGTGCCAGCAGCTTGGGGGAGGGGGGGGCACCCCTCCACTTT.

The chain recombines TRBV19 with TRBJ1-2, with a tentative D call TRBD1 (5 bases). Trimming took off 5 bases at V and 2 bases at J, with 9 bases between the two ends. The CDR3 length is 13 residues. The V gene's germline CDR1 is LNHDA and CDR2 SQIVND (reference sequence). The CDR3: CASSVGRNYGYTF. The CDR3 nucleotides read TGTGCCAGTAGTGTGGGACGGAACTATGGCTACACCTTC.

This chain uses TRBV5-1 with TRBJ2-2; 10 nucleotides agree with TRBD2. Trimming at V came to 0 bases and at J to 5 bases, leaving 7 bases not matched to a gene. The CDR3 runs 17 residues. The germline CDR1 and CDR2 sequences are SGHRS and YFSETQ. CDR3 nucleotides: TGCGCCAGCAGCTTGGTAAGCGGGGGGGCGTGGACCGGGGAGCTGTTTTTT. This translates into CASSLVSGGAWTGELFF.

The V and J genes are TRBV5-4 and TRBJ1-2; 7 nucleotides match TRBD1. The V and J ends lost 5 bases and 2 bases, in that order; junction bases with no gene match: 9. The CDR3 is made up of 15 amino acids. The germline gives CDR1 SGHNT, CDR2 YYREEE (reference sequence). The CDR3 loop reads CASSYNRGANYGYTF. The CDR3 DNA follows: TGTGCCAGCAGTTATAACAGGGGAGCGAACTATGGCTACACCTTC.

The CDR3 DNA sequence: TGCGCCAGCAGCTTACAGGGGGTCGGGGGAAACACCATATATTTT. This sequence encodes CASSLQGVGGNTIYF. This chain uses TRBV5-1 with TRBJ1-3, with TRBD1 matching over 8 bases. V lost 2 bases and J lost 4; bases outside the gene matches: 5. The CDR3 length is 15 residues. Germline V gene data show CDR1 as SGHRS and CDR2 as YFSETQ.

The DNA of the CDR3 is TGTGCCAGTCAGTCAGGGACTGAGCAGTTCTTC. This translates into CASQSGTEQFF. The V call is TRBV9, the J call TRBJ2-1; D might be TRBD1 or TRBD2, each matching 5 bases. From germline, CDR1 is SGDLS and CDR2 YYNGEE. The length of the CDR3 is 11 residues. Between the trimmed V and J ends, which lost 8 bases and 9 bases, there was a span of 12 bases. The whole variable domain, filled in from reference TRBV9 and TRBJ2-1, reads DSGVTQTPKHLITATGQRVTLRCSPRSGDLSVYWYQQSLDQGLQFLIQYYNGEERAKGNILERFSAQQFPDLHSELNLSSLELGDSALYFCASQSGTEQFFGPGTRLTVL.

This clone occurred once. CDR3 DNA: TGTGCCAGCTCACCATTTTGGCAGGCGGACTACAATGAGCAGTTCTTC. It encodes CASSPFWQADYNEQFF. The chain is built from TRBV18 and TRBJ2-1; D is uncertain. The germline V gene encodes CDR1 KGHSH and CDR2 LQKENI. CDR3 length: 16 amino acids. V was pared by 2 bases and J by 3 bases, with 14 bases between.

The chain links TRBV5-1 to TRBJ1-1, with 9 nucleotides matching TRBD1. The CDR3 covers 15 residues. After removal of 4 bases from V and 5 bases from J, the junction contained 9 bases not matched to a gene. Germline V gives CDR1 SGHRS, CDR2 YFSETQ. This CDR3 reads CASSPARTGATEAFF. The CDR3 DNA follows: TGCGCCAGCAGCCCCGCTAGGACAGGGGCAACTGAAGCTTTCTTT.

The chain carries TRBV28 and TRBJ1-4, with 8 bases lining up with TRBD1. Germline V lookup: CDR1 MDHEN, CDR2 SYDVKM. The ends lost 2 bases at V and 4 bases at J; junction bases unmatched: 3. The CDR3 extends over 15 amino acids. CDR3 in DNA: TGTGCCAGCAGTTTACAGGGGGCGCGTAATGAAAAACTGTTTTTT. Translation: CASSLQGARNEKLFF.

This rearrangement joins TRBV5-6 to TRBJ2-7; the D gene is possibly TRBD1 (6 bases). The germline CDR1 and CDR2 sequences are SGHDT and YYEEEE. This CDR3 is 16 amino acids long. V was trimmed by 4 bases and J by 8 bases, leaving 25 bases between them. DNA for the CDR3: TGTGCCAGCAGCGCGAGCAAAGACAGGCCCTCAGTGAAGCAGTACTTC. As protein: CASSASKDRPSVKQYF. The full variable domain, completed using reference TRBV5-6 and TRBJ2-7, is DAGVTQSPTHLIKTRGQQVTLRCSPKSGHDTVSWYQQALGQGPQFIFQYYEEEERQRGNFPDRFSGHQFPNYSSELNVNALLLGDSALYLCASSASKDRPSVKQYFGPGTRLTVT.

This clone was detected only a few times. This chain links TRBV24-1 with TRBJ1-5; D is undetermined. Looked up from germline, CDR1 is KGHDR and CDR2 is SFDVKD. Trimming removed 3 bases from V and 7 bases from J, with 6 bases in between. The CDR3 length is 12 residues. The CDR3 region has the DNA TGTGCCACCAGTGATCTAGAACAGCCCCAGCATTTT. Protein sequence: CATSDLEQPQHF.

This clone was recorded only once. The sample carries other DNA sequences with the same CDR3. The V call is TRBV18, the J call TRBJ2-2, with 7 bases lining up with TRBD1. Germline CDR1 reads KGHSH; CDR2 reads LQKENI. V was pared by 1 base and J by 0 bases, with 2 bases of the junction left unmatched. There are 16 residues in the CDR3. The CDR3 protein is CASSPQGQPNTGELFF. CDR3 nucleotides: TGTGCCAGCTCACCACAGGGACAGCCGAACACCGGGGAGCTGTTTTTT.